This T cell receptor (beta chain) was sequenced in a study of cytomegalovirus exposure and HLA in healthy donors. From germline, CDR1 is LNHDA and CDR2 SQIVND (reference sequence). The ends lost 8 bases at V and 6 bases at J; junction bases unmatched: 10. The CDR3 contains 14 residues. Profiling relied on immunoSEQ multiplex PCR, and the TCRdb table lists in-frame clones only, not all of them. The sample lists about 160,000 clones; roughly nine tenths were seen once. Sequenced: PBMCs. The sequence came from a woman in her thirties in good health and CMV-seronegative. V is TRBV19 and J is TRBJ2-7, with 10 nucleotides matching TRBD1. In nucleotides, the CDR3 is TGTGCCAGTCGCCAGGGACAGGGGAGCTTCGAGCAGTACTTC. Residues: CASRQGQGSFEQYF.